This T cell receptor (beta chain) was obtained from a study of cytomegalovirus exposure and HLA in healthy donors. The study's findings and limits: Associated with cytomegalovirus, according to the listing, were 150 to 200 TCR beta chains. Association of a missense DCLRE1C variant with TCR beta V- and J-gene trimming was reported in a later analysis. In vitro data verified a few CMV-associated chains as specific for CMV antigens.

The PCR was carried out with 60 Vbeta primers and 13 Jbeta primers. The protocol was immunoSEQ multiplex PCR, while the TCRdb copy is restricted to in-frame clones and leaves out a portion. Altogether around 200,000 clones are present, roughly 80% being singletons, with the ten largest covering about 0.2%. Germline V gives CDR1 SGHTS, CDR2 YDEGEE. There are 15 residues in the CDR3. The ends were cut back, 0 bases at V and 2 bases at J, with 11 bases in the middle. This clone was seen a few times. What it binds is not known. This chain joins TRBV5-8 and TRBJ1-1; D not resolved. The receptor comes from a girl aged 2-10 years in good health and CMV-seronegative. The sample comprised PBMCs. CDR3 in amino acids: CASSLVHRQNTEAFF. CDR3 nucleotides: TGTGCCAGCAGCTTGGTTCACCGACAAAACACTGAAGCTTTCTTT.